The 28 T cell receptor beta chains below were found in one sample sequenced in a study of blood T cell repertoires in COVID-19. Data came from immunoSEQ multiplex PCR; TCRdb stores just in-frame clones and leaves some out. Of hundreds of thousands of clones in the sample, around nine tenths are singletons; the top ten hold roughly 7.4%. Material: peripheral blood. The receptors shown here come from a woman in her fifties or sixties with COVID-19, enrolled during active disease.

The genes are TRBV4-1 and TRBJ2-3, with D possibly matching TRBD2 (7 bases). The CDR3 extends over 16 amino acids. Germline V gene lookup returns CDR1 MGHRA and CDR2 YSYEKL. Trimming took off 0 bases at V and 3 bases at J, with 13 bases between the two ends. The DNA for the CDR3 is TGCGCCAGCAGCCAAGATAGCCGGGGGGCTACAGATACGCAGTATTTT. Protein sequence: CASSQDSRGATDTQYF.

The chain employs TRBV5-8 and TRBJ1-2; 8 positions agree with TRBD1. V was pared by 5 bases and J by 7 bases, with 10 bases of the junction left unmatched. The CDR3 is 14 amino acids. From germline, CDR1 is SGHTS and CDR2 YDEGEE. Here the CDR3 reads CASSQGALLGGYTF. The CDR3 bases are TGTGCCAGCAGTCAGGGGGCCCTTCTTGGTGGCTACACCTTC.

The chain joins TRBV12-5 to TRBJ1-1; 7 nucleotides agree with TRBD1. The CDR3 length is 14 residues. V lost 5 bases and J lost 2; bases outside the gene matches: 5. Germline loops: CDR1 LGHNT, CDR2 FRNRAP. The CDR3: CASGRGQPNTEAFF. The DNA for the CDR3 is TGTGCTAGTGGTCGGGGACAGCCAAACACTGAAGCTTTCTTT.

This chain joins TRBV9 and TRBJ1-1; D is uncertain. The CDR3 spans 14 residues. Trimming pared 4 bases from V and 4 bases from J, leaving 14 bases between. The germline V gene has CDR1 SGDLS and CDR2 YYNGEE. The CDR3 loop is CASSPGEARTEAFF. CDR3 sequence (DNA): TGTGCCAGCAGCCCCGGGGAGGCCCGCACTGAAGCTTTCTTT.

This chain links TRBV9 with TRBJ1-6; weak D call: TRBD1 (6 bases). The germline CDR1 and CDR2 sequences are SGDLS and YYNGEE. This CDR3 spans 15 amino acids. The ends were cut back, 0 bases at V and 7 bases at J, with 11 bases in the middle. CDR3 residues: CASSVAATGNSPLHF. The CDR3 nucleotides read TGTGCCAGCAGCGTAGCAGCGACAGGCAATTCACCCCTCCACTTT.

This clone was counted a single time. The rearrangement uses TRBV28 and TRBJ1-2; tentatively, D is TRBD1 (6 bases). The germline V and J ends were trimmed by 7 bases and 7 bases, with 13 bases remaining between them. Germline CDR1 is MDHEN and CDR2 is SYDVKM. CDR3 length: 12 residues. This CDR3 reads CASTIRGTGYTF. CDR3 sequence (DNA): TGTGCCAGCACTATTAGGGGGACTGGCTACACCTTC.

This clone was observed once. The same CDR3 can be traced to other DNA sequences in this sample. The chain has TRBV6-1 and TRBJ1-1, with 7 positions matching TRBD1. With 3 bases clipped from V and 4 bases from J, the junction kept 2 bases outside the gene matches. CDR3 size: 13 residues. CDR1 and CDR2 from the germline V gene are MNHNS and SASEGT. The CDR3 is CASSENRGTEAFF. In DNA form, the CDR3 reads TGTGCCAGCAGTGAGAACAGGGGCACTGAAGCTTTCTTT.

V is TRBV6-4 and J is TRBJ1-2; 8 bases are a match to TRBD1. Losses at the gene ends were 6 bases for V and 0 bases for J; bases not matched to a gene: 6. This CDR3 region has 15 residues. Looked up from germline, CDR1 is MRHNA and CDR2 is SNTAGT. The CDR3 DNA sequence: TGTGCCAGCAGGGAGCAGGGGGCGGCTAACTATGGCTACACCTTC. Protein product: CASREQGAANYGYTF.

The chain joins TRBV6-5 to TRBJ1-6; the match to TRBD1 covers 7 bases. Germline V lookup: CDR1 MNHEY, CDR2 SVGAGI. V was clipped by 6 bases and J by 6 bases; unmatched bases: 5. This CDR3 region has 14 residues. The CDR3 reads CASRKGTANSPLHF. The CDR3 bases are TGTGCCAGCAGAAAGGGGACAGCTAATTCACCCCTCCACTTT.

This chain connects TRBV7-6 to TRBJ2-5; perhaps TRBD2 as D (5 bases). V was shortened by 5 bases and J by 7 bases, with 8 bases between the two germline ends. This CDR3 region has 11 residues. Germline lookup yields CDR1 SGHVS and CDR2 FNYEAQ. The DNA of the CDR3 is TGTGCCAGCAGCCGCGAGGGGACCCAGTACTTC. Its protein is CASSREGTQYF.

This chain uses TRBV29-1 with TRBJ1-6; possibly TRBD1 for D (5 bases). Trimming shortened V by 4 bases and J by 10 bases, and 11 bases separated the two germline ends. The V gene's germline CDR1 is SQVTM and CDR2 ANQGSEA. The CDR3 has 12 residues. The CDR3 is CSVGGEGSPLHF. CDR3 nucleotide sequence: TGCAGCGTTGGGGGCGAAGGGTCACCCCTCCACTTT.

This sequence joins TRBV27 and TRBJ2-3; D ambiguous. Germline V gives CDR1 MNHEY, CDR2 SMNVEV (reference sequence). The V end was cut by 5 bases, the J end by 5 bases, with 14 bases between. There are 14 residues in the CDR3. The CDR3 is CASSRARKEDTQYF. DNA of the CDR3: TGTGCCAGCAGTCGAGCCAGGAAGGAAGATACGCAGTATTTT.

The chain joins TRBV4-1 to TRBJ2-7; 11 positions match TRBD1. The CDR3 runs to 15 residues. The V gene end was trimmed by 2 bases and the J gene end by 4 bases; junction bases not matched to a gene: 4. Germline assignment: CDR1 MGHRA and CDR2 YSYEKL. CDR3 sequence reads: CASSQRDRGGYEQYF. The CDR3 DNA follows: TGCGCCAGCAGCCAACGGGACAGGGGGGGATACGAGCAGTACTTC.

The gene calls are TRBV11-2 and TRBJ1-1; TRBD1 aligns across 7 bases. This CDR3 is 15 amino acids long. Germline trimming cut 5 bases from V and 0 bases from J; bases unmatched to any gene: 6. CDR1 SGHAT and CDR2 FQNNGV come from the germline V gene. CDR3 DNA: TGTGCCAGCAGCATACCTACAGGGGTGAACACTGAAGCTTTCTTT. It yields the protein CASSIPTGVNTEAFF.

The V call is TRBV29-1, the J call TRBJ2-7, with 7 nucleotides matching TRBD1. The CDR3 runs to 14 residues. After removal of 1 base from V and 2 bases from J, the junction contained 5 bases not matched to a gene. Looked up from germline, CDR1 is SQVTM and CDR2 is ANQGSEA. Here the CDR3 DNA reads TGCAGCGTTGAAGCCCCGGGACAGCCCTACGAGCAGTACTTC. Its translation: CSVEAPGQPYEQYF.

V and J are TRBV3-1 (or the pseudogene TRBV3-2) and TRBJ1-3, with no clear D. The CDR3 runs 13 residues. Germline assignment: CDR1 LGHDT and CDR2 YNNKEL (reference sequence). Between the trimmed V and J ends, which lost 4 bases and 4 bases, there was a span of 8 bases. CDR3 sequence reads: CASSRLEGNTIYF. CDR3 nucleotides: TGTGCCAGCAGCCGACTCGAGGGAAACACCATATATTTT.

The chain recombines TRBV5-6 with TRBJ2-3; TRBD1 aligns across 7 bases. Germline CDR1 reads SGHDT; CDR2 reads YYEEEE. The CDR3 consists of 14 residues. With 1 base clipped from V and 5 bases from J, the junction kept 4 bases outside the gene matches. Here the CDR3 DNA reads TGTGCCAGCAGCTTGTTACAGGGGATAGATACGCAGTATTTT. Protein sequence: CASSLLQGIDTQYF.

The chain links TRBV5-6 to TRBJ1-2, with TRBD1 matching 7 bases. Trimming took 2 bases from V and 8 from J; bases not matched to a gene: 6. CDR3 length: 13 amino acids. Germline values: CDR1 SGHDT, CDR2 YYEEEE. The chain's CDR3 is CASSFSGTAGYTF. The DNA for the CDR3 is TGTGCCAGCAGCTTCTCCGGGACAGCAGGCTACACCTTC.

The sample holds one count of this clone. The chain carries TRBV7-9 and TRBJ2-3, with a tentative D call TRBD2 (6 bases). The CDR3 is 14 residues long. Germline loops: CDR1 SEHNR, CDR2 FQNEAQ (reference sequence). Trimming took off 5 bases at V and 4 bases at J, with 13 bases between the two ends. DNA of the CDR3: TGTGCCAGCAGCCCACAGGAGGGAGCAGATACGCAGTATTTT. Protein: CASSPQEGADTQYF.

The chain uses TRBV6-2 or TRBV6-3 and TRBJ2-7; TRBD1 matches at 7 bases. Germline lookup yields CDR1 MNHEY and CDR2 SVGEGT. The CDR3 is made up of 15 amino acids. J lost 3 bases, V lost 4 bases, and 9 bases had no gene match. Written as DNA, the CDR3 is TGTGCCAGCAGTTCCTTGACAGGGATCCTCTACGAGCAGTACTTC. This encodes CASSSLTGILYEQYF.

The genes are TRBV7-9 and TRBJ1-2, with D tentatively TRBD1 (5 bases). The CDR3 is made up of 15 amino acids. Trimming cost V 4 bases and J 6 bases, with 18 bases left between them. From germline, CDR1 is SEHNR and CDR2 FQNEAQ (reference sequence). In DNA, the CDR3 is TGTGCCAGCAGCTCCCAGGGTTCAAGGATCGATGGCTACACCTTC. Translated: CASSSQGSRIDGYTF.

The V call is TRBV7-9, the J call TRBJ2-6; D unclear. CDR1 SEHNR and CDR2 FQNEAQ come from the germline V gene (reference sequence). The CDR3 has 14 amino acids. Deletions cut 5 bases from V and 3 bases from J, with 8 bases between. This CDR3 reads CASSNPSGANVLTF. The CDR3, as DNA: TGTGCCAGCAGCAATCCGAGTGGGGCCAACGTCCTGACTTTC.

The chain has TRBV19 and TRBJ1-6; the match to TRBD1 covers 7 bases. The CDR3 is 14 amino acids. The V and J ends lost 5 bases and 7 bases, in that order; junction bases with no gene match: 5. The germline V gene has CDR1 LNHDA and CDR2 SQIVND (reference sequence). Here the CDR3 reads CASSPQTGNSPLHF. Here the CDR3 DNA reads TGTGCCAGTAGTCCACAGACAGGGAATTCACCCCTCCACTTT.

The gene calls are TRBV30 and TRBJ1-2, with TRBD1 matching over 8 bases. Germline lookup yields CDR1 GTSNPN and CDR2 SVGIG (reference sequence). The CDR3 consists of 15 residues. The V and J ends lost 2 bases and 0 bases, in that order; junction bases with no gene match: 5. The CDR3 protein is CAWSIQGASNYGYTF. The CDR3 DNA is TGTGCCTGGAGTATCCAGGGGGCATCTAACTATGGCTACACCTTC.

Concerning this clone: The same CDR3 is also encoded by other DNA sequences in this sample. The V call is TRBV30, the J call TRBJ2-1, with TRBD1 matching over 9 bases. This CDR3 has 14 residues. With V trimmed by 5 bases and J by 7 bases, 9 bases remained unmatched. In germline, CDR1 is GTSNPN, CDR2 SVGIG (reference sequence). CDR3 nucleotide sequence: TGTGCCTGGTCCCGGGGACAGGGATATAATGAGCAGTTCTTC. This gives the protein CAWSRGQGYNEQFF.

The chain links TRBV7-2 to TRBJ2-7, with TRBD1 identical over 11 bases. Unmatched junction bases numbered 7, after V lost 2 bases and J lost 4 bases. The CDR3 loop spans 16 amino acids. Germline lookup yields CDR1 SGHTA and CDR2 FQGNSA. The CDR3 sequence: CASSLRAGQGEYEQYF. The CDR3 nucleotides read TGTGCCAGCAGCTTACGAGCGGGACAGGGGGAATACGAGCAGTACTTC.

The J gene is TRBJ1-2, the V gene TRBV30; 7 positions match TRBD1. There are 14 residues in the CDR3. Per the germline V gene, CDR1 is GTSNPN and CDR2 is SVGIG (reference sequence). The V gene end was trimmed by 2 bases and the J gene end by 8 bases; junction bases not matched to a gene: 11. The CDR3 loop reads CAWSHVGGAGGYTF. The CDR3 DNA follows: TGTGCCTGGAGTCACGTAGGGGGCGCGGGGGGCTACACCTTC.

The chain employs TRBV11-2 and TRBJ2-7; TRBD1 matches 7 bases. Germline V gives CDR1 SGHAT, CDR2 FQNNGV. V dropped 1 base and J dropped 4; count of bases not matched to a gene: 7. The CDR3 contains 15 residues. The CDR3 DNA is TGTGCCAGCAGCTTAGTAGGGGGCCGTCGTTACGAGCAGTACTTC. As protein: CASSLVGGRRYEQYF.